The clone carrying this T cell receptor beta chain was found a few times. The data were obtained in a study of blood T cell repertoires in COVID-19. Turning to the study itself: Sources were T cells, B-cell-depleted T cells, or PBMCs; the material itself was cDNA or gDNA.

The J segment lost 1 base and the V segment lost 6 bases, leaving 8 bases of the junction unmatched. The CDR3 consists of 16 residues. Germline CDR1 reads MDHEN; CDR2 reads SYDVKM. In the original analysis: Nucleated cell counts were estimated from reference gene primer amplification. Using immunoSEQ multiplex PCR, the repertoire was profiled, and TCRdb retains in-frame clones only, with some absent. The V and J calls and clone size are taken from that table; D and trimming were inferred from the DNA. The repertoire includes about 200,000 clones, about 82% of them detected once, and 5.6% sits in the top ten.

The clonotype comes from a middle-aged man with acute COVID-19. This sequence joins TRBV28 and TRBJ1-4; 7 bases are a match to TRBD1. Source material: PBMCs or T cells enriched from blood (not recorded which). For the CDR3, the DNA is TGTGCCAGCAGGTCAAGGGGGCACGTAACTAATGAAAAACTGTTTTTT. Its translation is CASRSRGHVTNEKLFF.